The clone carrying this T cell receptor beta chain was seen a few times. Antigen unknown. The data stem from a study of T cells after yellow fever vaccination. Study in general: Low-cell-number fractions were prepared with SMART-Seq v4 Ultra Low Input. Study-wide findings and caveats: Few clonotypes appeared in both CD4 and CD8 compartments.

TCRdb ran MiXCR on the 5' RACE reads and lists one entry per CDR3 protein. The table lists more than 300,000 distinct CDR3 sequences, approximately 12% of them singletons. Germline loops: CDR1 MNHNY, CDR2 SVGAGI (reference sequence). CDR3 length: 15 residues. The ends lost 4 bases at V and 2 bases at J; junction bases unmatched: 5. The sequence was collected from a man younger than 35 who received the YFV17D yellow fever vaccine. Sequenced here: CD4+ T cells sorted from PBMCs, sampled 45 days after the yellow fever booster vaccination. This rearrangement joins TRBV6-6 to TRBJ2-5; TRBD2 aligns across 9 bases. The CDR3 DNA reads as TGTGCCAGCAGTTCGCGGGGGGGTTGGCAAGAGACCCAGTACTTC. This encodes CASSSRGGWQETQYF.